Each of the 7 T cell receptor beta chains below was sequenced from the same sample in a study of beta chain features in type 1 diabetes. TCRB transcripts that were expressed got sequenced, as all of the isolated RNA had been reverse transcribed. TCRdb's copy holds only in-frame clones and misses some; the assay was immunoSEQ multiplex PCR. The repertoire consists of about 350,000 clones, with 15% to 20% occurring once and the leading ten covering 0.044%. The sequencing sample was made of naive CD4+ T cells from blood. Receptor source: a woman between 18 and 30 years old in good health.

This clone was seen a few times. The gene calls are TRBV29-1 and TRBJ1-1, with TRBD1 identical over 10 bases. CDR1 is SQVTM and CDR2 is ANQGSEA in the germline V gene. The J segment lost 4 bases and the V segment lost 7 bases, leaving 9 bases of the junction unmatched. CDR3 length equals 14 residues. The DNA for the CDR3 is TGCAGCGCCGGGACAGGGGCTTGGAGCACTGAAGCTTTCTTT. Its translation: CSAGTGAWSTEAFF.

The V call is TRBV7-3, the J call TRBJ2-1; maybe TRBD2 (6 bases). Germline CDR1 is SGHTA and CDR2 is FQGTGA. The CDR3 has 15 residues. Trimming took off 4 bases at V and 5 bases at J, with 15 bases between the two ends. The CDR3 nucleotides read TGTGCCAGCAGCTCTCAGGGACTCTTGGACAATGAGCAGTTCTTC. Its translation is CASSSQGLLDNEQFF.

The chain links TRBV7-9 to TRBJ1-2, with D perhaps TRBD1 (5 bases). The ends were cut back, 5 bases at V and 2 bases at J, with 21 bases in the middle. The CDR3 is made up of 17 amino acids. CDR1 is SEHNR, CDR2 FQNEAQ, per germline (reference sequence). The CDR3 sequence is CASSPREGTKRNYGYTF. The DNA for the CDR3 is TGTGCCAGCAGCCCCCGGGAGGGGACTAAAAGGAACTATGGCTACACCTTC.

V gene TRBV30 combines with J gene TRBJ2-5, with D perhaps matching TRBD2 (6 bases). This CDR3 comprises 11 residues. Deletions cut 5 bases from V and 7 bases from J, with 11 bases between. Germline CDR1 reads GTSNPN; CDR2 reads SVGIG (reference sequence). DNA for the CDR3: TGTGCCTGGGGGACTCAGACGACCCAGTACTTC. Its translation is CAWGTQTTQYF.

CDR3 sequence: CAWSVTGSSNQPQHF. The CDR3 nucleotides read TGTGCCTGGAGTGTAACAGGGAGTAGCAATCAGCCCCAGCATTTT. The V gene is TRBV30, the J gene TRBJ1-5, with D perhaps TRBD1 (6 bases). The V gene's germline CDR1 is GTSNPN and CDR2 SVGIG (reference sequence). Trimming shortened V by 0 bases and J by 0 bases, and 9 bases separated the two germline ends. The CDR3 sequence is 15 residues long. Combining the CDR3 with reference TRBV30 and TRBJ1-5 gives the whole variable domain SQTIHQWPATLVQPVGSPLSLECTVEGTSNPNLYWYRQAAGRGLQLLFYSVGIGQISSEVPQNLSASRPQDRQFILSSKKLLLSDSGFYLCAWSVTGSSNQPQHFGDGTRLSIL.

This chain uses TRBV11-2 with TRBJ2-7, with 7 bases lining up with TRBD2. The CDR3 covers 17 residues. Per germline, CDR1 SGHAT and CDR2 FQNNGV. After removal of 5 bases from V and 3 bases from J, the junction contained 16 bases not matched to a gene. CDR3 amino acids: CASSPLRREKGYYEQYF. In DNA form, the CDR3 reads TGTGCCAGCAGCCCCCTAAGGCGGGAGAAGGGGTACTACGAGCAGTACTTC.

This clone has more than one count but fewer than ten. In DNA form, the CDR3 reads TGTGCCAGCAGCTTAGTACAGGGGAGTACTGAAGCTTTCTTT. Protein: CASSLVQGSTEAFF. This chain uses TRBV7-9 with TRBJ1-1; 7 bases fit TRBD1. In germline, CDR1 is SEHNR, CDR2 FQNEAQ (reference sequence). This CDR3 has 14 amino acids. Trimming removed 1 base from V and 5 bases from J; junction bases left unmatched: 4.